This T cell receptor beta chain was recovered during a study of blood T cell repertoires in COVID-19 (dated by TCRdb to about 2020). Describing the broader study: Samples covering the acute and convalescent phases of COVID-19 were provided by collaborators in the United States, Italy and Spain. The material from the prospective study consisted of cDNA or gDNA derived from T cells, B-cell-depleted T cells, or PBMCs. Deeply sampled blood TCRbeta repertoires from subjects exposed to, actively infected with, or recovered from COVID-19 were included in the dataset. The repertoires were released in a freely available public database intended as a resource for research on the immune response to SARS-CoV-2. Samples came from the ongoing ImmuneRACE study (first 160 participants) plus 1,254 subjects from 6 global collaborators. Nearly every sample came with metadata listing a de-identified subject ID, COVID-19 status, age in years and sex. Where available, HLA class I and class II types were taken from metadata supplied by the sample provider and were not determined by assay-based typing.

TCRbeta CDR3 regions were amplified from genomic DNA using the immunoSEQ Assay, a bias-controlled multiplex PCR. As for the authors' bioinformatics: Nucleated cell counts per sample were estimated from amplification of reference gene primers within the assay. To quantify the absolute abundance of each unique TCRbeta CDR3 rearrangement, sequence reads were collapsed and filtered. For each sample, productive Simpson clonality was calculated as the square root of Simpson's diversity index over productive rearrangements. This immuneACCESS table, as held by TCRdb, lists in-frame sequences with V and J called but not all clones. Of the missing ones, under half trace to an unresolved V gene in checked studies; the others have no known cause. Clone size and the V and J calls come from that table; the DNA yielded D and trimming. In all, the sample holds 90,000 or so clones, and roughly nine tenths of those were seen once. More than 1.5% of the sample is held by the ten biggest clonotypes.

Turning to this clone: The target of this receptor is not known. Base qualities are missing; no much larger clone stands one base away.

In the germline V gene, CDR1 corresponds to KGHSH and CDR2 to LQKENI. The junction carries 9 bases between V and J, which are trimmed by 4 bases and 1 base respectively. There are 14 amino acids in the CDR3, from cysteine to phenylalanine inclusive. The sequence is cut down to CDR3 DNA, 42 bases in frame from base 1. Each collaborating institution followed its own protocols to collect whole blood in K2EDTA tubes. Collaborator samples were shipped for TCRbeta analysis as frozen whole blood, isolated PBMCs, or DNA extracted from either sample type. Overall results and qualifications from the work: Clinical and demographic metadata were provided uncurated, with the amount varying by source and participant.

The receptor was derived from a human donor with active COVID-19. The donor label of this sample is uncertain. Sequencing input: peripheral blood. The receptor chain draws on TRBV18 and TRBJ2-3, with no reliable assignment of the D segment. CDR3 loop: CASSHEERTDTQYF. The sequenced DNA is TGTGCCAGCTCACACGAGGAACGCACAGATACGCAGTATTTT.